This T cell receptor (beta chain) is from a study of neoadjuvant anti-PD-1 for oral cavity cancer. Germline V gene lookup returns CDR1 SNHLY and CDR2 FYNNEI. Deletions cut 1 base from V and 6 bases from J, with 10 bases between. This CDR3 region has 13 residues. Profiled with immunoSEQ multiplex PCR; TCRdb holds only in-frame clones, not every one. The sample contains 9,500 to 12,000 clones, 55% to 65% of which appear only once. This clone was observed a handful of times. Noted time point: after neoadjuvant nivolumab, at surgical resection. Sequencing was performed on tumor tissue, taken after nivolumab (anti-PD-1) treatment. The source of this sequence is a person aged 35 to 85 with oral cavity squamous cell carcinoma. The genes are TRBV2 and TRBJ2-7; D not certain. CDR3 loop: CASSEGQPGEQYF. The CDR3 DNA reads TGTGCCAGCAGTGAAGGACAACCTGGCGAGCAGTACTTC.